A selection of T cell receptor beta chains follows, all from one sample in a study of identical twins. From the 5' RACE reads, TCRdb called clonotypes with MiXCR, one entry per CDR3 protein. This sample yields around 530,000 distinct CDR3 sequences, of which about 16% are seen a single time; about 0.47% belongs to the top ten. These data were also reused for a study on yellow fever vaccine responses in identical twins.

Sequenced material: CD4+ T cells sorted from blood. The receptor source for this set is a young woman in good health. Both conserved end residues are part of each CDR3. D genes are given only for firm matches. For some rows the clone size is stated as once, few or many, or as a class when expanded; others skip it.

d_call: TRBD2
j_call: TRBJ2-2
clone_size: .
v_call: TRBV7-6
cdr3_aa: CASSLAALAGANTGELFF
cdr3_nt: TGTGCCAGCAGCTTAGCCGCGTTAGCGGGGGCGAACACCGGGGAGCTGTTTTTT

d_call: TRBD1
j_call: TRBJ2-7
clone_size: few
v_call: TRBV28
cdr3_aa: CASQPGTVSYEQYF
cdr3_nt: TGTGCCAGCCAACCCGGGACAGTTTCCTACGAGCAGTACTTC

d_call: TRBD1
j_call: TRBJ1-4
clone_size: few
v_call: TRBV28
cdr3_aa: CASSPPTGANEKLFF
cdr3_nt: TGTGCCAGCAGTCCACCGACAGGGGCTAATGAAAAACTGTTTTTT

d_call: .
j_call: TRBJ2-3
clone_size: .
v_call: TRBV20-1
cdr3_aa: CSARLTADTQYF
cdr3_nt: TGCAGTGCTAGATTAACAGCAGATACGCAGTATTTT

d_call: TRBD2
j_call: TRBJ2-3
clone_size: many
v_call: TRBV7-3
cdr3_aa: CASSLGGRATDTQYF
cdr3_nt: TGTGCCAGCAGCTTAGGGGGGAGGGCCACAGATACGCAGTATTTT

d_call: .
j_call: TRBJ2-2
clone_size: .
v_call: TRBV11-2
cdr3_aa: CASSLLRSTGTGELFF
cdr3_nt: TGTGCCAGCAGCTTACTTCGTTCGACAGGAACCGGGGAGCTGTTTTTT

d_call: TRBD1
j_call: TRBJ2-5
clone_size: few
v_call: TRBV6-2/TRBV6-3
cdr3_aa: CASSYQGQGARETQYF
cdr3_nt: TGTGCCAGCAGTTACCAAGGACAGGGGGCTAGAGAGACCCAGTACTTC

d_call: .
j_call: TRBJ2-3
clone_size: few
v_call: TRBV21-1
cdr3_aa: CASRPGTSYTDTQYF
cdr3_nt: TGTGCCAGCAGACCCGGGACTAGCTATACAGATACGCAGTATTTT

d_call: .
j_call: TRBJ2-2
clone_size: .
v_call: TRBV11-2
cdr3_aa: CASRLPRIGGWDTGELFF
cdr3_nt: TGTGCCAGCAGGCTCCCGAGGATCGGGGGTTGGGACACCGGGGAGCTGTTTTTT

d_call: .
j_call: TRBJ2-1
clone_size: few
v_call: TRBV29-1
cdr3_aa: CSVGGSGSEQFF
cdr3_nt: TGCAGCGTTGGGGGGTCGGGGTCTGAGCAGTTCTTC

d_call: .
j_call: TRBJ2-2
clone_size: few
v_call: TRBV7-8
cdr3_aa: CASSSDANTGELFF
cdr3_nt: TGTGCCAGCAGCTCCGATGCGAACACCGGGGAGCTGTTTTTT

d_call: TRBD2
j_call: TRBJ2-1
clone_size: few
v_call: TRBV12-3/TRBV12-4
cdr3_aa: CASSLSLAGQYNEQFF
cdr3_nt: TGTGCCAGCAGTTTATCGCTAGCGGGCCAGTACAATGAGCAGTTCTTC

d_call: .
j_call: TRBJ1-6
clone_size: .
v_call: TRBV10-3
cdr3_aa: CAIRQGVENSPLHF
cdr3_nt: TGTGCCATCAGGCAGGGAGTCGAAAATTCACCCCTCCACTTT

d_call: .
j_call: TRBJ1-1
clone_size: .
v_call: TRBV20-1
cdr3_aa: CSASGVGHTEAFF
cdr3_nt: TGCAGTGCTAGCGGGGTCGGCCACACTGAAGCTTTCTTT

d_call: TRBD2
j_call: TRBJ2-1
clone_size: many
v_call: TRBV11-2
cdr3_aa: CASSYQSTSGRRGPYNEQFF
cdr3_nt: TGTGCCAGCAGCTACCAATCGACTAGCGGGAGGAGGGGACCCTACAATGAGCAGTTCTTC

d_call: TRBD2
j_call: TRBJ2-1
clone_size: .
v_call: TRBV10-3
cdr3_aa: CATGLGLADNEQFF
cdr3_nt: TGTGCCACGGGACTGGGACTAGCGGACAATGAGCAGTTCTTC

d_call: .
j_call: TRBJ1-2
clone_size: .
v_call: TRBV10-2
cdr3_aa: CASSVTGQKNNYGYTF
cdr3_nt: TGCGCCAGCAGTGTTACCGGACAGAAAAATAACTATGGCTACACCTTC

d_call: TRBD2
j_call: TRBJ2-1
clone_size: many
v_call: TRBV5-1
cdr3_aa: CASSPLTSGRTNEQFF
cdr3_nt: TGCGCCAGCAGCCCACTGACTAGCGGGAGAACCAATGAGCAGTTCTTC

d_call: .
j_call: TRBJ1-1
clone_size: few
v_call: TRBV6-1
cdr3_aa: CASSANTAVGEAFF
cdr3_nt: TGTGCCAGCAGCGCAAATACCGCCGTTGGTGAAGCTTTCTTT

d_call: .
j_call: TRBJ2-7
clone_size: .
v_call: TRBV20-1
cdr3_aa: CSARREYEQYF
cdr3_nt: TGCAGTGCTAGGAGGGAGTACGAGCAGTACTTC

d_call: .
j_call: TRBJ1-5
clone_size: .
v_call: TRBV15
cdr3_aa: CATSRANQGRRNQPQHF
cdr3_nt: TGTGCCACCAGCAGAGCCAATCAGGGAAGGCGCAATCAGCCCCAGCATTTT

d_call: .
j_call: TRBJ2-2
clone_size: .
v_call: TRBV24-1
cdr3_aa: CATADSNTGELFF
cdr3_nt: TGTGCCACGGCCGATTCGAACACCGGGGAGCTGTTTTTT

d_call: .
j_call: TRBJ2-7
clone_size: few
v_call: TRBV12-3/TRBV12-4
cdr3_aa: CASSFGHLEQYF
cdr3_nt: TGTGCCAGCAGTTTTGGGCACCTCGAGCAGTACTTC

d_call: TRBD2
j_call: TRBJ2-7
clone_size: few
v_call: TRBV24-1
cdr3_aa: CATSDPSRGGSYEQYF
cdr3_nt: TGTGCCACCAGTGATCCCTCCCGGGGGGGGTCCTACGAGCAGTACTTC

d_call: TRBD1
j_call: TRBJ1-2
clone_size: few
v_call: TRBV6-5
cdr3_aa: CASSRDRGGYTF
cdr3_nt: TGTGCCAGCAGTAGGGACAGGGGTGGCTACACCTTC

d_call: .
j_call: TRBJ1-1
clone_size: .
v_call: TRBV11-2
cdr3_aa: CASSPPNGVSEAFF
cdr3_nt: TGTGCCAGCAGCCCCCCCAATGGCGTCTCTGAAGCTTTCTTT

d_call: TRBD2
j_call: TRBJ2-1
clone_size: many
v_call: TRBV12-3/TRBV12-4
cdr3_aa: CASSPSGGTYNEQFF
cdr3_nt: TGTGCCAGCAGTCCGTCGGGAGGTACTTACAATGAGCAGTTCTTC

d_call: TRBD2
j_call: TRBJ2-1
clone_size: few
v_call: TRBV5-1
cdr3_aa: CASSLVPTSGLNEQFF
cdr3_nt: TGCGCCAGCAGCTTGGTCCCGACTAGCGGGCTAAATGAGCAGTTCTTC

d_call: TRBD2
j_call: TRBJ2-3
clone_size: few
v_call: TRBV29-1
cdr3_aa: CSVSGLGKDTQYF
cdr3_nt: TGCAGCGTTTCGGGACTAGGCAAAGATACGCAGTATTTT

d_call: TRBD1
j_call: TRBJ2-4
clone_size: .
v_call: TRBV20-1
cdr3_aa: CSAPPGQGPIAKNIQYF
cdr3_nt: TGCAGTGCTCCTCCGGGACAGGGACCTATAGCCAAAAACATTCAGTACTTC

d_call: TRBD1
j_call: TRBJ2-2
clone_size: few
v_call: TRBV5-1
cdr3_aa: CASSRGRDPGELFF
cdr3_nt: TGCGCCAGCAGCAGGGGGCGTGATCCCGGGGAGCTGTTTTTT

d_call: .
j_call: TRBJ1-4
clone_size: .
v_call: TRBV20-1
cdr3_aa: CSAPRGGGGEKLFF
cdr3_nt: TGCAGTGCACCCCGCGGGGGGGGCGGGGAAAAACTGTTTTTT

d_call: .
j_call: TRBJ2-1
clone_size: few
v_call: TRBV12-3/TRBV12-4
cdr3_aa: CASSISWTVTYNEQFF
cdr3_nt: TGTGCCAGCAGTATATCATGGACAGTTACCTACAATGAGCAGTTCTTC

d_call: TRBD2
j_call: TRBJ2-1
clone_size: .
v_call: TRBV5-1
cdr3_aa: CASSLDIATSGRFHEQFF
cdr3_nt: TGCGCCAGCAGCTTGGATATTGCGACGAGCGGGAGGTTTCATGAGCAGTTCTTC

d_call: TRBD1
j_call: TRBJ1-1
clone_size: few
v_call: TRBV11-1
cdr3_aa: CASSRSMGTGSMNTEAFF
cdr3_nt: TGTGCCAGCAGCCGCTCCATGGGGACAGGGTCTATGAACACTGAAGCTTTCTTT

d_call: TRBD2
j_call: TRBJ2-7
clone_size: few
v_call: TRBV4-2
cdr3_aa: CASSPVTPGGSGSDEQYF
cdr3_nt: TGTGCCAGCAGCCCAGTCACCCCCGGGGGTAGCGGGTCTGACGAGCAGTACTTC

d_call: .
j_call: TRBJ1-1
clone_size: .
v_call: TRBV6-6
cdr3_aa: CASSPAGAEAFF
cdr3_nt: TGTGCCAGCAGCCCGGCGGGGGCTGAAGCTTTCTTT

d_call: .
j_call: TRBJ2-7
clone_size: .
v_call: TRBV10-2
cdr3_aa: CASRLRGPAYEQYF
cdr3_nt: TGCGCCAGCAGATTAAGGGGCCCAGCCTACGAGCAGTACTTC

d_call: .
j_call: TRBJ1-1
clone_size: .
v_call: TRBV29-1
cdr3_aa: CSVKTVNTEAFF
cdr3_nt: TGCAGCGTCAAGACGGTGAACACTGAAGCTTTCTTT

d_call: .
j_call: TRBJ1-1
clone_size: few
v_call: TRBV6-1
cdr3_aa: CASSEIGVRAEAFF
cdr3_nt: TGTGCCAGCAGTGAGATAGGGGTTCGCGCTGAAGCTTTCTTT

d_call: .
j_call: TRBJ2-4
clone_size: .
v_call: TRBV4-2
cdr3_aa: CASSQELRGYKNIQYF
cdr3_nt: TGTGCCAGCAGCCAAGAACTTCGGGGTTACAAAAACATTCAGTACTTC

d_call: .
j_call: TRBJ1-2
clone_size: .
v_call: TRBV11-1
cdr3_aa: CASSFGSLYGYTF
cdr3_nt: TGTGCCAGCAGCTTCGGGTCTCTCTATGGCTACACCTTC

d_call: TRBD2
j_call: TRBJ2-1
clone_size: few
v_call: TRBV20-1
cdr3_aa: CSARDSGLADNEQFF
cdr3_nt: TGCAGTGCTAGAGATTCGGGGCTAGCGGACAATGAGCAGTTCTTC

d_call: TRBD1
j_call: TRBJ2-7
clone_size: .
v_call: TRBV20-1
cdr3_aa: CCASSAAGTGGLGSYEQYF
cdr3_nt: TGCTGTGCTAGTTCCGCGGCTGGGACAGGGGGACTTGGGAGCTACGAGCAGTACTTC

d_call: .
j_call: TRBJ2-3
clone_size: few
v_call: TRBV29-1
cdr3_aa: CSVRQADTQYF
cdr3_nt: TGCAGCGTCCGACAGGCCGATACGCAGTATTTT

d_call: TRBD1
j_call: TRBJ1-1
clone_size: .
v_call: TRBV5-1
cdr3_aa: CASSPRTGVSDTEAFF
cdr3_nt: TGCGCCAGCAGCCCCCGGACAGGGGTTTCGGACACTGAAGCTTTCTTT

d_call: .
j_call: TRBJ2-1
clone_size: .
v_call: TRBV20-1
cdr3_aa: CSASAVSSYNEQFF
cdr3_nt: TGCAGTGCTAGCGCGGTGTCGTCCTACAATGAGCAGTTCTTC

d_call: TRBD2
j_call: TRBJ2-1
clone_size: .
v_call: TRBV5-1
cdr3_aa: CASSLAGGGRASEQFF
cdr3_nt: TGCGCCAGCAGCTTGGCTGGTGGCGGGAGGGCGAGTGAGCAGTTCTTC

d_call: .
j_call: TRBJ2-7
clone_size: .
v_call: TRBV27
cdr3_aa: CASSLWGVGYEQYF
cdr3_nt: TGTGCCAGCAGTTTGTGGGGAGTAGGGTACGAGCAGTACTTC

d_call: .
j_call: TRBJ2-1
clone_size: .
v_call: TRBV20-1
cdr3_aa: CSAPGFRNEQFF
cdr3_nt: TGCAGTGCGCCGGGATTCCGAAATGAGCAGTTCTTC

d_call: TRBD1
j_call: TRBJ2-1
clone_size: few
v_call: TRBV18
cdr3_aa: CASSLGQGLIEQFF
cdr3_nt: TGTGCCAGCTCCCTCGGACAGGGTTTAATTGAGCAGTTCTTC

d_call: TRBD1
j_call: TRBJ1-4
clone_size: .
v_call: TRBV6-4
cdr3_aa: CASSQGTGANEKLFF
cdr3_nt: TGTGCCAGCAGCCAAGGGACAGGGGCCAATGAAAAACTGTTTTTT

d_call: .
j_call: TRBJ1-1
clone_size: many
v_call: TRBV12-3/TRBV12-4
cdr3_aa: CASSFGGTDTEAFF
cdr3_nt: TGTGCCAGCAGTTTCGGGGGAACTGACACTGAAGCTTTCTTT

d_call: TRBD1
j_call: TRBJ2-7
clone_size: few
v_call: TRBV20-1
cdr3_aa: CSARDRGTGDYEQYF
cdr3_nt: TGCAGTGCTAGAGATAGGGGGACAGGCGACTACGAGCAGTACTTC